These T cell receptor beta chains were read from a single sample in a study of T cell repertoires in cytomegalovirus infection. TCRdb reanalysed the reads using MiXCR and keeps one entry per CDR3 protein. The sample lists about 400,000 distinct CDR3 sequences, approximately 18% seen once, with less than 9.5% in the top ten. Sequenced sample: PBMCs. The receptor source for this set is a human donor in good health (CMV status not recorded). Some clones in this sample may be carry-over from other donors' samples. The CDR3 runs from the conserved cysteine through the conserved F or W. Each record gives: D gene, J gene, V gene, clone size, CDR3 protein, CDR3 DNA. A D gene is named only where the DNA matches it firmly. Expanded clones are given a class, and other clones once, few, many or no size at all.

D gene: .
J gene: TRBJ1-2
V gene: TRBV7-2
clone size: many
CDR3 protein: CASSGRNYGYTF
CDR3 DNA: TGTGCCAGCAGTGGACGGAACTATGGCTACACCTTC

D gene: TRBD2
J gene: TRBJ2-1
V gene: TRBV6-5
clone size: .
CDR3 protein: CASSYGVAGWNEQFF
CDR3 DNA: TGTGCCAGCAGTTACGGTGTAGCGGGATGGAATGAGCAGTTCTTC

D gene: TRBD1
J gene: TRBJ1-2
V gene: TRBV9
clone size: .
CDR3 protein: CASSVTGGQGVYGYTF
CDR3 DNA: TGTGCCAGCAGCGTAACCGGCGGGCAGGGGGTCTATGGCTACACCTTC

D gene: .
J gene: TRBJ1-1
V gene: TRBV6-5
clone size: .
CDR3 protein: CASSWVYRDGFGNTEAFF
CDR3 DNA: TGTGCCAGCAGTTGGGTATACAGGGATGGTTTTGGGAACACTGAAGCTTTCTTT

D gene: .
J gene: TRBJ2-1
V gene: TRBV6-2/TRBV6-3
clone size: .
CDR3 protein: CASSYERASGAYNEQFF
CDR3 DNA: TGTGCCAGCAGTTACGAGCGAGCTTCTGGGGCCTACAATGAGCAGTTCTTC

D gene: .
J gene: TRBJ1-1
V gene: TRBV19
clone size: few
CDR3 protein: CASSHPGTSNTEAFF
CDR3 DNA: TGTGCCAGTAGTCACCCCGGGACATCTAACACTGAAGCTTTCTTT

D gene: TRBD1
J gene: TRBJ2-1
V gene: TRBV10-3
clone size: .
CDR3 protein: CAIRGGQGDNEQFF
CDR3 DNA: TGTGCCATTCGCGGGGGACAGGGGGACAATGAGCAGTTCTTC

D gene: .
J gene: TRBJ2-3
V gene: TRBV4-1
clone size: .
CDR3 protein: CASSQEPGLRDTQYF
CDR3 DNA: TGCGCCAGCAGCCAAGAACCGGGATTAAGAGATACGCAGTATTTT

D gene: .
J gene: TRBJ2-3
V gene: TRBV7-9
clone size: .
CDR3 protein: CASGTMKGTGLSQYF
CDR3 DNA: TGTGCCAGCGGTACTATGAAGGGGACGGGGTTGTCGCAGTATTTT

D gene: .
J gene: TRBJ2-3
V gene: TRBV10-3
clone size: once
CDR3 protein: CAIKDGTDTQYF
CDR3 DNA: TGTGCCATCAAGGACGGCACAGATACGCAGTATTTT